These 7 T cell receptor beta chains originate from one sample sequenced in a study of T cell repertoires in cytomegalovirus infection. Via MiXCR, TCRdb re-called the reads, giving one row per CDR3 protein. The sample carries 150,000 to 200,000 distinct CDR3 sequences, roughly 27% recorded once. Source material: PBMCs. The source of these receptors is a human donor in good health (CMV status not recorded). Some clones in this sample may be carry-over from other donors' samples.

This sequence joins TRBV5-1 and TRBJ2-3; either TRBD1 or TRBD2 may supply D (5 bases each). Trimming removed 0 bases at V and 5 bases at J, with 16 bases between. This CDR3 region has 16 residues. CDR1 and CDR2 (germline): SGHRS, YFSETQ. CDR3 protein: CASSLEVAQGGDTQYF. DNA of the CDR3: TGCGCCAGCAGCTTGGAGGTAGCGCAGGGTGGAGATACGCAGTATTTT.

The rearrangement joins TRBV6-6 to TRBJ2-2; maybe TRBD2 (5 bases). V was shortened by 6 bases and J by 0 bases, with 17 bases between the two germline ends. The germline V gene has CDR1 MNHNY and CDR2 SVGAGI (reference sequence). This CDR3 is 17 amino acids long. CDR3 nucleotides: TGTGCCAGCAGCCTTTGGACTGAACAAGCGAACACCGGGGAGCTGTTTTTT. Protein: CASSLWTEQANTGELFF.

This clonotype has ten or more counts. This chain joins TRBV7-2 and TRBJ1-3; D is perhaps TRBD1 (5 bases). The CDR3 contains 19 residues. V was shortened by 1 base and J by 0 bases, with 19 bases between the two germline ends. Germline loops: CDR1 SGHTA, CDR2 FQGNSA. This CDR3 is CASSLEHGGGEISGNTIYF. The CDR3 nucleotides are TGTGCCAGCAGCTTAGAACATGGCGGGGGTGAGATCTCTGGAAACACCATATATTTT.

The chain recombines TRBV7-3 with TRBJ1-1, with D possibly matching TRBD1 (5 bases). V lost 4 bases, J lost 3 bases, and 12 bases lay in between. The CDR3 extends over 14 amino acids. Germline assignment: CDR1 SGHTA and CDR2 FQGTGA. The CDR3 spells CASSSQGGDTEAFF. The DNA for the CDR3 is TGTGCCAGCAGCTCCCAGGGTGGTGACACTGAAGCTTTCTTT.

There are a few counts of this clonotype. The chain uses TRBV11-2 and TRBJ2-5; 7 bases line up with TRBD1. The germline V gene has CDR1 SGHAT and CDR2 FQNNGV. The J segment lost 7 bases and the V segment lost 11 bases, leaving 10 bases of the junction unmatched. There are 12 residues in the CDR3. CDR3 sequence reads: CAGRTGFGTQYF. The CDR3 coding sequence is TGTGCCGGTCGGACAGGCTTCGGGACCCAGTACTTC.

The table lists this clonotype with a few counts. This chain joins TRBV7-2 and TRBJ2-3, with D unclear. The CDR3 spans 13 residues. Germline V gene data show CDR1 as SGHTA and CDR2 as FQGNSA. V lost 2 bases to trimming and J lost 4 bases, with 7 bases between them. CDR3 coding DNA: TGTGCCAGCAGCTTAAACAAACCAGATACGCAGTATTTT. Its protein is CASSLNKPDTQYF.

The rearrangement links TRBV4-3 to TRBJ1-6; D unresolved. The V gene lost 1 base and the J gene lost 6 bases, with 10 bases spanning the gap. CDR1 LGHNA and CDR2 YSLEER come from the germline V gene. CDR3 length: 15 residues. The CDR3 bases are TGCGCCAGCAGCCAAGGTGTAGGGTTTAATTCACCCCTCCACTTT. This translates into CASSQGVGFNSPLHF.